This T cell receptor (beta chain) is from a study of blood T cell repertoires in COVID-19. Profiled with immunoSEQ multiplex PCR; TCRdb holds only in-frame clones, not every one. The sample gives 190,000 or so clones, about nine tenths of which show up once; 6.5% to 8.5% is in the top ten. From germline, CDR1 is ENHRY and CDR2 SYGVKD. The CDR3 contains 14 residues. Trimming took 1 base from V and 6 from J, leaving 10 bases between them. The sample consisted of peripheral blood. This sequence was found in a man in his forties or fifties with acute or convalescent COVID-19. V is TRBV10-3 and J is TRBJ1-3; perhaps TRBD1 as D (6 bases). As DNA, the CDR3 is TGTGCCATCAGTGAGTGGAGACAGGAAAACACCATATATTTT. Encoded protein: CAISEWRQENTIYF.